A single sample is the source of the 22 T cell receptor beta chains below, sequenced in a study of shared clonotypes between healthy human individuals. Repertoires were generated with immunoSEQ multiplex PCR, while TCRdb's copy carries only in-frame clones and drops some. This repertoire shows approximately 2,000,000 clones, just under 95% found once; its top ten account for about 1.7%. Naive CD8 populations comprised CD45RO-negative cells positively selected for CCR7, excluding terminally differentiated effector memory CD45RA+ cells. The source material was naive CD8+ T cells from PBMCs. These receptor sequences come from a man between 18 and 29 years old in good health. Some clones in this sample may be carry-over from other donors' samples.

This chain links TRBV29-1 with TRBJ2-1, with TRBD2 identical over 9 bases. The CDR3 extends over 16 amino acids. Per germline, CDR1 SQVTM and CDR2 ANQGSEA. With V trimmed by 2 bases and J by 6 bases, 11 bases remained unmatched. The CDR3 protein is CSVETSGSPWLNEQFF. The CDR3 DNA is TGCAGCGTTGAAACTAGCGGGTCCCCATGGCTCAATGAGCAGTTCTTC.

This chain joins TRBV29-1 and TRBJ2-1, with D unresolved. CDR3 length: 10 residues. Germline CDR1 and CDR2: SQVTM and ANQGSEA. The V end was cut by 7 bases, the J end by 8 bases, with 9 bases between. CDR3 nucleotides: TGCAGCGCGAAAAGCTATGAGCAGTTCTTC. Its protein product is CSAKSYEQFF.

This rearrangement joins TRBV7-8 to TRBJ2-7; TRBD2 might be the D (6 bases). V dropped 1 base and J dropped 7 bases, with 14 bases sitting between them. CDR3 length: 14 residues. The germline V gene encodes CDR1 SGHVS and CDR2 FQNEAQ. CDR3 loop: CASSLEAGWDEQYF. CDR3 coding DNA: TGTGCCAGCAGCTTAGAGGCGGGGTGGGATGAGCAGTACTTC. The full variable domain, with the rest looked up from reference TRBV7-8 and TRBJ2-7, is GAGVSQSPRYKVAKRGQDVALRCDPISGHVSLFWYQQALGQGPEFLTYFQNEAQLDKSGLPSDRFFAERPEGSVSTLKIQRTQQEDSAVYLCASSLEAGWDEQYFGPGTRLTVT.

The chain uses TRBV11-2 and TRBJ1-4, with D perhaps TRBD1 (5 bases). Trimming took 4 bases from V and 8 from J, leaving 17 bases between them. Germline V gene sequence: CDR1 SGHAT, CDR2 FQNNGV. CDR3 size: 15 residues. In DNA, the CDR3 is TGTGCCAGCAGCTCGGGGGAAGGGGAATTCGAAAAACTGTTTTTT. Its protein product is CASSSGEGEFEKLFF.

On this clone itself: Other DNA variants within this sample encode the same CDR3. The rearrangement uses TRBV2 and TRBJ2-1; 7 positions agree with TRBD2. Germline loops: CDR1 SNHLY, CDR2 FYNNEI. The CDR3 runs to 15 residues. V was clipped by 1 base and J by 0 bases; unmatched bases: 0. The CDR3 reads CASSEGGSSYNEQFF. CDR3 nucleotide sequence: TGTGCCAGCAGTGAAGGCGGGAGCTCCTACAATGAGCAGTTCTTC.

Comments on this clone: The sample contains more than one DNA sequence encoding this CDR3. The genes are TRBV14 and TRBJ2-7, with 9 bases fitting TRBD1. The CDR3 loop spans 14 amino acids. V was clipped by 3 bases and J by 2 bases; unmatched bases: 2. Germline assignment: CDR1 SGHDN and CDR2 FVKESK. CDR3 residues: CASSQGQGAYEQYF. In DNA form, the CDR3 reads TGTGCCAGCAGCCAGGGACAGGGTGCCTACGAGCAGTACTTC.

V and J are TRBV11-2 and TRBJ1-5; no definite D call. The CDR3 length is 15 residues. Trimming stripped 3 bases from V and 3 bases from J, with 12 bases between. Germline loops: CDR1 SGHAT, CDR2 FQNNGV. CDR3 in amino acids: CASSFDPNPNQPQHF. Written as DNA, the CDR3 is TGTGCCAGCAGCTTCGACCCCAATCCCAATCAGCCCCAGCATTTT.

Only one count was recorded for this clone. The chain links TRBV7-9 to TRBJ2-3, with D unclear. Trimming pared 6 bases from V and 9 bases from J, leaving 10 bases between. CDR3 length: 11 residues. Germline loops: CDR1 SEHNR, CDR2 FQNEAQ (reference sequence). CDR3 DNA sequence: TGTGCCAGCAGAGACACGACCACGCAGTATTTT. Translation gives CASRDTTTQYF.

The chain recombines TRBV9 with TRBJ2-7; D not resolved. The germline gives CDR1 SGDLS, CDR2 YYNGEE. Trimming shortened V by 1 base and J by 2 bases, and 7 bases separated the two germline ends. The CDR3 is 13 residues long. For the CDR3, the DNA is TGTGCCAGCAGCGTACGACCAACCTACGAGCAGTACTTC. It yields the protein CASSVRPTYEQYF.

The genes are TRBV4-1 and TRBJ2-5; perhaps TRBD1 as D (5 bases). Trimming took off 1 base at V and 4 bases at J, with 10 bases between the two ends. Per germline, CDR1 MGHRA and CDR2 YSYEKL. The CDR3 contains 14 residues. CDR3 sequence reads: CASSQAGFTETQYF. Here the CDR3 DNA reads TGCGCCAGCAGCCAAGCAGGGTTTACAGAGACCCAGTACTTC.

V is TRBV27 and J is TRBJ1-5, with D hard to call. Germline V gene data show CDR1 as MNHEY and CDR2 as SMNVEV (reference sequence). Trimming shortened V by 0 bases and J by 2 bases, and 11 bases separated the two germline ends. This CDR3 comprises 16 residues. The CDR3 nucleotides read TGTGCCAGCAGTTTATCTGCAGACTATGGCAATCAGCCCCAGCATTTT. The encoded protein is CASSLSADYGNQPQHF.

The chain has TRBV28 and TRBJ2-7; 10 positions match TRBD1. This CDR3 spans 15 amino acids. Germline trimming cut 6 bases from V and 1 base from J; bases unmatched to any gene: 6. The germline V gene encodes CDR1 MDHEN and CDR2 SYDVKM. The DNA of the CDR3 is TGTGCCAGCAGGCTCGGGACAGGGGCTTCCTACGAGCAGTACTTC. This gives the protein CASRLGTGASYEQYF.

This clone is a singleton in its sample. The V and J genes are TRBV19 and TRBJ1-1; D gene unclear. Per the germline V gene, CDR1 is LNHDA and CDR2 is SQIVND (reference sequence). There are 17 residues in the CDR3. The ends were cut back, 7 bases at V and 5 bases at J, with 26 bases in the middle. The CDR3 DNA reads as TGTGCCAGTACCCCCTTACCGGGCCCTACCCCGGGGACTGAAGCTTTCTTT. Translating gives CASTPLPGPTPGTEAFF.

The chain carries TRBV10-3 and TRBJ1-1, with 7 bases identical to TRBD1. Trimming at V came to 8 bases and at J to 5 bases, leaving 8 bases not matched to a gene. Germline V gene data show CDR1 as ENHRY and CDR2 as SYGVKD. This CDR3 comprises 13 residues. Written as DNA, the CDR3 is TGTGCCATCGAGGGGGCCGGGTCGACTGAAGCTTTCTTT. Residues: CAIEGAGSTEAFF.

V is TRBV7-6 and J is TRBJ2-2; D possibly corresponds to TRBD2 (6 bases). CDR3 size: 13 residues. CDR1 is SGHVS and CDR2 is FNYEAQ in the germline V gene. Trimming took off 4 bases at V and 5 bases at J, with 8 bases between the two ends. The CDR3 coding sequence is TGTGCCAGCAGCTCGGGGAGGACCGGGGAGCTGTTTTTT. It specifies CASSSGRTGELFF.

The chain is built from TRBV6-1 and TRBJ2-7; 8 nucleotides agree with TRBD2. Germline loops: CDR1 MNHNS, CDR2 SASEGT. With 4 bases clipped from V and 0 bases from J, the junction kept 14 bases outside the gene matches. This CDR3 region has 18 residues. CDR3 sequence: CASSALAGLYKSSYEQYF. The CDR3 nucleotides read TGTGCCAGCAGTGCTCTAGCGGGTCTATACAAGAGCTCCTACGAGCAGTACTTC.

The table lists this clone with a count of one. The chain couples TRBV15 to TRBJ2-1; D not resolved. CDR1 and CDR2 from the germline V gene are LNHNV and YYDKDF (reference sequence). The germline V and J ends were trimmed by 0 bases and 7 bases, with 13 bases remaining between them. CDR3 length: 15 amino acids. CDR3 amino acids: CATSRDGLSANEQFF. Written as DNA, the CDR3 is TGTGCCACCAGCAGAGACGGCCTCTCGGCAAATGAGCAGTTCTTC.

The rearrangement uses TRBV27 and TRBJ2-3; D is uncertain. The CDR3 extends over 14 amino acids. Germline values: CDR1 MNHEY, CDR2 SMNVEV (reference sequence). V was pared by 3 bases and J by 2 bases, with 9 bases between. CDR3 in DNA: TGTGCCAGCAGTTTGACGGATTTCACAGATACGCAGTATTTT. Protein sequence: CASSLTDFTDTQYF.

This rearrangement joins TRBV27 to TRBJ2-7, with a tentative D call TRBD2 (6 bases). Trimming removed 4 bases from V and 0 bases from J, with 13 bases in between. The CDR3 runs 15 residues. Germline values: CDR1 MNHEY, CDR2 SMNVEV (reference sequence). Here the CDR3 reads CASSSSAGRSYEQYF. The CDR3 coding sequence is TGTGCCAGCAGTTCATCGGCGGGGCGCTCCTACGAGCAGTACTTC.

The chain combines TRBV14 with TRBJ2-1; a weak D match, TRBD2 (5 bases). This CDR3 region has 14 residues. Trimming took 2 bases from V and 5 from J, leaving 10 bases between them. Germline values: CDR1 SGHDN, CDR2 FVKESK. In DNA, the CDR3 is TGTGCCAGCAGCCAACGGCCAGCGGACAATGAGCAGTTCTTC. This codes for CASSQRPADNEQFF.

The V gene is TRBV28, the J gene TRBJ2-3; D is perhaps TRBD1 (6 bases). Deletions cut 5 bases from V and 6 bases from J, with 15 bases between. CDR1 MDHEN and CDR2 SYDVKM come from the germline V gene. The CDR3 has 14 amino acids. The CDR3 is CASSPQGLVDTQYF. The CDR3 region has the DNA TGTGCCAGCAGTCCCCAGGGGTTGGTGGATACGCAGTATTTT. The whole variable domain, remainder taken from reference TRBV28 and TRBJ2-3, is DVKVTQSSRYLVKRTGEKVFLECVQDMDHENMFWYRQDPGLGLRLIYFSYDVKMKEKGDIPEGYSVSREKKERFSLILESASTNQTSMYLCASSPQGLVDTQYFGPGTRLTVL.

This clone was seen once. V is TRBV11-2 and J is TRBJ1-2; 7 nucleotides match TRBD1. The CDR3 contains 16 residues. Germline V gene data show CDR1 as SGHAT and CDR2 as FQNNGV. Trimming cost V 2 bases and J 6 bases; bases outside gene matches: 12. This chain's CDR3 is CASSLRRGFLEDGYTF. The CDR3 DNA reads TGTGCCAGCAGCTTACGCAGGGGGTTCCTCGAGGATGGCTACACCTTC. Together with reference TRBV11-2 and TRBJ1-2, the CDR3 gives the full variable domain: EAGVAQSPRYKIIEKRQSVAFWCNPISGHATLYWYQQILGQGPKLLIQFQNNGVVDDSQLPKDRFSAERLKGVDSTLKIQPAKLEDSAVYLCASSLRRGFLEDGYTFGSGTRLTVV.